One and the same sample provided the 22 T cell receptor beta chains below, sequenced in a study of blood T cells in healthy people across ages. Sample-barcoded 5' priming and a J-beta primer mix drove a second PCR of about 6 to 12 cycles. TCRdb itself ran the 5' RACE reads through MiXCR, one entry per CDR3 protein. The sample holds some 760,000 distinct CDR3 sequences, 25% seen once. The same sample was also used in a study of T cells of mothers and their children.

Specimen: blood. The receptors originated from a boy between 5 and 17 years old in good health.

This clonotype was counted a few times. Its ends do not fully match the called genes, so a read error is possible. This chain connects TRBV9 to TRBJ2-3; TRBD1 aligns across 9 bases. The CDR3 is made up of 15 amino acids. Germline CDR1 SGDLS, CDR2 YYNGEE. The CDR3 DNA reads TGTGCCAGCAGCCCTCTTGGACAGGGGCCAGATACGCAGTACTTT. Translating gives CASSPLGQGPDTQYF.

This clonotype was seen more than once but under ten times. The V and J genes are TRBV7-9 and TRBJ2-1; D remains ambiguous. The germline V gene has CDR1 SEHNR and CDR2 FQNEAQ (reference sequence). This CDR3 region has 13 residues. V lost 5 bases to trimming and J lost 8 bases, with 13 bases between them. This CDR3 is CASSEWPPDEQFF. As DNA, the CDR3 is TGTGCCAGCAGCGAGTGGCCCCCCGATGAGCAGTTCTTC.

This clonotype was found a few times. The chain joins TRBV11-2 to TRBJ2-3, with TRBD2 matching over 10 bases. The CDR3 spans 15 residues. V shed 6 bases, J shed 4 bases, and the junction held 7 bases outside the gene matches. The germline CDR1 and CDR2 sequences are SGHAT and FQNNGV. Here the CDR3 reads CASSLTGTSADTQYF. CDR3 bases: TGTGCCAGCAGTTTAACCGGGACTAGCGCAGATACGCAGTATTTT.

This clonotype was detected only a few times. The chain uses TRBV6-1 and TRBJ2-5; tentative D call: TRBD2 (6 bases). The end of the DNA fits TRBJ2-7 better, so the J call may be wrong. The CDR3 runs 16 residues. Germline loops: CDR1 MNHNS, CDR2 SASEGT. The CDR3 bases are TGTGCCAGCAGTGAAGGTTTCGAGCGGGCCTCCTACGAGCAGTACTTC. Residues: CASSEGFERASYEQYF.

This clonotype has only a few counts. The V call is TRBV6-2 or TRBV6-3, the J call TRBJ2-2; no reliable D call. Between the trimmed V and J ends, which lost 2 bases and 1 base, there was a span of 11 bases. The length of the CDR3 is 16 residues. CDR1 is MNHEY and CDR2 is SVGEGT in the germline V gene. The CDR3 sequence: CASSYPGYQNTGELFF. Written as DNA, the CDR3 is TGTGCCAGCAGTTACCCCGGATATCAGAACACCGGGGAGCTGTTTTTT.

CDR3 in amino acids: CASSSQTANQETQYF. The CDR3 DNA follows: TGTGCCAGCAGCTCCCAGACAGCGAACCAAGAGACCCAGTACTTC. This chain connects TRBV11-3 to TRBJ2-7, with TRBD1 as a possible D gene (5 bases). The tail of the sequence fits TRBJ2-5 better, so the J call may be wrong. Germline values: CDR1 SGHNT, CDR2 YENEEA. This CDR3 is built from 15 residues.

The chain carries TRBV3-1 and TRBJ1-2; tentatively, D is TRBD1 (6 bases). This CDR3 is built from 14 residues. Germline loops: CDR1 LGHDT, CDR2 YNNKEL (reference sequence). The ends were cut back, 4 bases at V and 4 bases at J, with 13 bases in the middle. The CDR3 bases are TGTGCCAGCAGCCCCCCGGACAGCCTCTATGGCTACACCTTC. It codes for CASSPPDSLYGYTF.

The V and J genes are TRBV27 and TRBJ2-5; D unclear. The DNA end is a closer match to TRBJ2-1, so the J assignment may be wrong. CDR3 length: 12 amino acids. CDR1 is MNHEY, CDR2 SMNVEV, per germline (reference sequence). The CDR3 DNA reads as TGTGCCAGCAGTCAATACGGCAATGAGCAGTTCTTC. Protein: CASSQYGNEQFF.

A remark on this clonotype: A junction end diverges from the germline sequence, so it may reflect a read error. The chain combines TRBV9 with TRBJ2-3; D is uncertain. Per the germline V gene, CDR1 is SGDLS and CDR2 is YYNGEE. The CDR3 has 13 residues. The CDR3 spells CAGSVVPTHTQYF. The CDR3 DNA is TGTGCCGGCAGCGTAGTTCCCACACATACGCAGTATTTT.

This clonotype was recorded a few times. V and J are TRBV24-1 and TRBJ2-5; D may correspond to TRBD1 or TRBD2 (5 bases each). CDR3 length: 12 residues. Per the germline V gene, CDR1 is KGHDR and CDR2 is SFDVKD. V dropped 6 bases and J dropped 7 bases, with 11 bases sitting between them. CDR3 coding DNA: TGTGCCACCAGTTCGGGGACGGGGACCCAGTACTTC. It yields the protein CATSSGTGTQYF.

The V call is TRBV7-2, the J call TRBJ1-6, with D unresolved. Trimming stripped 7 bases from V and 7 bases from J, with 11 bases between. Germline CDR1 SGHTA, CDR2 FQGNSA. The CDR3 is 13 amino acids. The CDR3 region is CASNPNSNSPLHF. CDR3 nucleotides: TGTGCCAGCAACCCCAACAGCAATTCACCCCTCCACTTT.

This clonotype came up many times. The chain employs TRBV3-1 and TRBJ1-2; 8 bases agree with TRBD1. The CDR3 runs to 14 residues. Germline CDR1 reads LGHDT; CDR2 reads YNNKEL (reference sequence). After removal of 3 bases from V and 2 bases from J, the junction contained 2 bases not matched to a gene. The CDR3 loop reads CASSQRQGNYGYTF. The CDR3 DNA is TGTGCCAGCAGCCAGAGACAGGGGAACTATGGCTACACCTTC.

The sample holds a few counts of this clonotype. The CDR3 nucleotides are TGTGCCAGCAGCTTTGCGGTTGAGACCCAGTACTTC. Translation gives CASSFAVETQYF. The rearrangement links TRBV11-2 to TRBJ2-5; D remains ambiguous. The CDR3 runs to 12 residues. Germline CDR1 and CDR2: SGHAT and FQNNGV. V dropped 3 bases and J dropped 5 bases, with 7 bases sitting between them.

This clonotype was counted a few times. CDR3 in amino acids: CSVNLWYPSDSPSGETQYF. CDR3 nucleotide sequence: TGCAGCGTTAACCTCTGGTACCCCTCTGACAGTCCTTCGGGGGAGACCCAGTACTTC. The chain employs TRBV29-1 and TRBJ2-5; perhaps D is TRBD1 or TRBD2 (5 bases each). Germline CDR1 reads SQVTM; CDR2 reads ANQGSEA. The CDR3 contains 19 residues. V was cut by 5 bases and J by 5 bases, with 33 bases left in between. Using reference TRBV29-1 and TRBJ2-5 for the parts outside the CDR3, the full variable domain is SAVISQKPSRDICQRGTSLTIQCQVDSQVTMMFWYRQQPGQSLTLIATANQGSEATYESGFVIDKFPISRPNLTFSTLTVSNMSPEDSSIYLCSVNLWYPSDSPSGETQYFGPGTRLLVL.

This chain links TRBV4-1 with TRBJ2-1, with D possibly TRBD2 on 6 matching bases. The J call could be wrong; TRBJ2-5 is a better fit for the DNA end. Germline CDR1 is MGHRA and CDR2 is YSYEKL. This CDR3 has 15 residues. The CDR3 sequence is CASSQGSSRGETQYF. The CDR3 nucleotides read TGCGCCAGCAGCCAAGGTTCAAGTCGGGGGGAGACCCAGTACTTC.

The chain uses TRBV14 and TRBJ2-5; no clear D. TRBJ2-7 matches the DNA end more closely, so the J call is doubtful. The length of the CDR3 is 15 residues. Per the germline V gene, CDR1 is SGHDN and CDR2 is FVKESK. CDR3 DNA sequence: TGTGCCAGCAGCCAACGTCTTGGGCAGAGCTACGAGCAGTACTTC. Translating gives CASSQRLGQSYEQYF.

The chain recombines TRBV11-1 with TRBJ2-5; D is unclear. The CDR3 is 14 amino acids. Looked up from germline, CDR1 is SGHAT and CDR2 is FQDESV (reference sequence). V lost 2 bases and J lost 2, with 9 bases in between. DNA of the CDR3: TGTGCCAGCAGCTTAAACGCGCCTCAAGAGACCCAGTACTTC. This gives the protein CASSLNAPQETQYF.

Only a few counts were recorded for this clonotype. The J gene is TRBJ2-3, the V gene TRBV7-8; 7 positions agree with TRBD2. The length of the CDR3 is 17 residues. V shed 5 bases, J shed 3 bases, and the junction held 14 bases outside the gene matches. CDR1 is SGHVS, CDR2 FQNEAQ, per germline. The CDR3 DNA sequence: TGTGCCAGCAGCGTACGAGTAGCGGGTATATTGACAGATACGCAGTATTTT. It specifies CASSVRVAGILTDTQYF.

This clonotype turned up a few times. This chain connects TRBV28 to TRBJ2-3; D is ambiguous. V lost 3 bases, J lost 5 bases, and 12 bases lay in between. The CDR3 is made up of 14 amino acids. The germline CDR1 and CDR2 sequences are MDHEN and SYDVKM. CDR3 sequence reads: CASSFESLVDTQYF. The CDR3 DNA follows: TGTGCCAGCAGTTTCGAGTCCTTAGTAGATACGCAGTATTTT.

The chain employs TRBV29-1 and TRBJ1-1, with a possible D match to TRBD1 (6 bases). Trimming pared 6 bases from V and 3 bases from J, leaving 11 bases between. Looked up from germline, CDR1 is SQVTM and CDR2 is ANQGSEA. This CDR3 contains 12 residues. This CDR3 is CSVGRGDTEAFF. CDR3 coding DNA: TGCAGCGTGGGGAGGGGGGACACTGAAGCTTTCTTT.

The chain uses TRBV9 and TRBJ1-1, with D perhaps TRBD1 (6 bases). Per the germline V gene, CDR1 is SGDLS and CDR2 is YYNGEE. Trimming removed 0 bases from V and 4 bases from J, with 16 bases in between. The CDR3 length is 16 residues. This CDR3 reads CASSVGSGVIGTEAFF. CDR3 coding DNA: TGTGCCAGCAGCGTAGGCTCAGGGGTGATAGGCACTGAAGCTTTCTTT.

The chain carries TRBV4-1 and TRBJ2-7; D possibly corresponds to TRBD1 (6 bases). CDR3 size: 14 residues. Germline V CDR1 and CDR2: MGHRA, YSYEKL. Trimming cost V 3 bases and J 6 bases, with 15 bases left between them. The DNA of the CDR3 is TGCGCCAGCAGCCATCCGCTAGGGGGACCCGAGCAGTACTTC. Its translation is CASSHPLGGPEQYF.